Listed here are 29 T cell receptor beta chains from one sample, sequenced in a study of T-cell memory formation after mild COVID-19. TCRdb reprocessed the 5' RACE reads with MiXCR, giving one entry per CDR3 protein. The repertoire holds around 530,000 distinct CDR3 sequences, with about 20% as singletons. The sample consisted of PBMCs or a T cell subset sorted from them (not recorded which). All receptors derive from an adult woman who had mild COVID-19 (a few samples of this study predate the infection). Cell type and time point are not known.

In this sample, this clonotype turned up a few times. This chain uses TRBV27 with TRBJ2-1; D gene ambiguous. Germline CDR1 is MNHEY and CDR2 is SMNVEV (reference sequence). Trimming stripped 2 bases from V and 12 bases from J, with 8 bases between. The CDR3 is 11 amino acids. This CDR3 is CASSLNERQFF. Here the CDR3 DNA reads TGTGCCAGCAGTTTAAATGAGAGGCAGTTCTTC.

As to this clonotype: The DNA is omitted, as the CDR3 cannot be located on it reliably, and the CDR3 follows TCRdb's listing. The chain carries TRBV7-2 and TRBJ2-3; TRBD1 is the table's D call and was not checked against the DNA. CDR1 and CDR2 from the germline V gene are SGHTA and FQGNSA. The CDR3 length is 16 residues, termini included. The CDR3 loop is CASSLRRAGSTDTQYF.

The chain has TRBV12-3 or TRBV12-4 and TRBJ2-3; maybe TRBD2 (5 bases). Trimming stripped 6 bases from V and 4 bases from J, with 14 bases between. CDR3 length: 14 residues. The CDR3 spells CASRKDGGADTQYF. The CDR3 DNA is TGTGCCAGCAGAAAGGACGGAGGTGCAGATACGCAGTATTTT.

This sequence joins TRBV6-1 and TRBJ1-2; 7 bases align to TRBD1. The germline CDR1 and CDR2 sequences are MNHNS and SASEGT. V lost 3 bases, J lost 5 bases, and 6 bases stayed unmatched. The CDR3 sequence is 14 residues long. The CDR3 nucleotides read TGTGCCAGCAGTGACTGGACAGGAGGGTATGGCTACACCTTC. Its protein product is CASSDWTGGYGYTF.

Only a few counts were recorded for this clonotype. The chain combines TRBV12-3 or TRBV12-4 with TRBJ1-3; D not resolved. The V end was cut by 6 bases, the J end by 0 bases, with 9 bases between. This CDR3 is 14 amino acids long. CDR3 nucleotide sequence: TGTGCCAGCAGCATGACACTCTCTGGAAACACCATATATTTT. It is translated as CASSMTLSGNTIYF.

The chain carries TRBV30 and TRBJ2-2; D is perhaps TRBD1 (6 bases). The germline V and J ends were trimmed by 1 base and 7 bases, with 7 bases remaining between them. From germline, CDR1 is GTSNPN and CDR2 SVGIG (reference sequence). CDR3 length: 12 residues. CDR3 protein: CAWSAGVGELFF. The DNA for the CDR3 is TGTGCCTGGAGTGCAGGGGTCGGGGAGCTGTTTTTT.

The chain has TRBV20-1 and TRBJ2-5; no definite D call. This CDR3 region has 12 residues. Trimming stripped 5 bases from V and 7 bases from J, with 14 bases between. The V gene's germline CDR1 is DFQATT and CDR2 SNEGSKA (reference sequence). Here the CDR3 reads CSAPLDPWTQYF. DNA of the CDR3: TGCAGTGCTCCTCTGGATCCTTGGACCCAGTACTTC.

The chain links TRBV2 to TRBJ1-6; D is perhaps TRBD1 (5 bases). Trimming cost V 8 bases and J 9 bases, with 17 bases left between them. The CDR3 runs 14 residues. Germline values: CDR1 SNHLY, CDR2 FYNNEI. The CDR3 is CASGAGSLGSPLHF. The DNA of the CDR3 is TGTGCCAGCGGGGCAGGGAGTCTCGGTTCACCCCTCCACTTT.

The chain combines TRBV5-1 with TRBJ1-5; D uncertain. CDR3 length equals 16 residues. Germline values: CDR1 SGHRS, CDR2 YFSETQ. The ends were cut back, 1 base at V and 3 bases at J, with 14 bases in the middle. CDR3 in amino acids: CASSLTAGTNNQPQHF. CDR3 nucleotides: TGCGCCAGCAGCTTGACAGCAGGAACGAACAATCAGCCCCAGCATTTT.

The chain links TRBV6-1 to TRBJ1-2; weak D call: TRBD1 (5 bases). Germline assignment: CDR1 MNHNS and CDR2 SASEGT. V lost 0 bases to trimming and J lost 4 bases, with 6 bases between them. The CDR3 consists of 13 residues. CDR3 DNA: TGTGCCAGCAGTGAAGCAGGGACCTATGGCTACACCTTC. It codes for CASSEAGTYGYTF.

This clonotype was recorded many times. The J gene is TRBJ2-5, the V gene TRBV5-1; 7 bases map to TRBD1. After removal of 2 bases from V and 5 bases from J, the junction contained 9 bases not matched to a gene. Germline V gene lookup returns CDR1 SGHRS and CDR2 YFSETQ. The CDR3 extends over 15 amino acids. The CDR3 nucleotides are TGCGCCAGCAGCTTAAATGACAGGGTTTCGGAGACCCAGTACTTC. This encodes CASSLNDRVSETQYF.

The chain employs TRBV7-9 and TRBJ2-1, with D maybe TRBD1 (6 bases). Germline-derived CDR1 and CDR2 are SEHNR and FQNEAQ (reference sequence). CDR3 size: 15 residues. V lost 4 bases and J 7 bases, leaving 17 bases between the germline ends. The CDR3 DNA follows: TGTGCCAGCAGCTCGGGACAAGCGGTTGGGAATGAGCAGTTCTTC. This sequence encodes CASSSGQAVGNEQFF. Using reference TRBV7-9 and TRBJ2-1 for the parts outside the CDR3, the full variable domain is DTGVSQNPRHKITKRGQNVTFRCDPISEHNRLYWYRQTLGQGPEFLTYFQNEAQLEKSRLLSDRFSAERPKGSFSTLEIQRTEQGDSAMYLCASSSGQAVGNEQFFGPGTRLTVL.

The rearrangement links TRBV7-8 to TRBJ1-4, with 8 bases fitting TRBD1. V lost 4 bases to trimming and J lost 3 bases; unmatched junction nucleotides: 10. CDR3 length: 17 amino acids. Germline V gene data show CDR1 as SGHVS and CDR2 as FQNEAQ. The CDR3, as DNA: TGTGCCAGCAGCTCCAAACAGGGGGGCCTAGCTAATGAAAAACTGTTTTTT. Translation gives CASSSKQGGLANEKLFF. Supplemented by reference TRBV7-8 and TRBJ1-4, the full variable domain reads GAGVSQSPRYKVAKRGQDVALRCDPISGHVSLFWYQQALGQGPEFLTYFQNEAQLDKSGLPSDRFFAERPEGSVSTLKIQRTQQEDSAVYLCASSSKQGGLANEKLFFGSGTQLSVL.

This clonotype was seen more than once but under ten times. The CDR3 spells CASSLVVGALFYEQYF. CDR3 DNA sequence: TGCGCCAGCAGCTTGGTAGTTGGGGCTCTCTTCTACGAGCAGTACTTC. The chain joins TRBV5-1 to TRBJ2-7, with D possibly TRBD1 on 5 matching bases. The CDR3 contains 16 residues. CDR1 and CDR2 from the germline V gene are SGHRS and YFSETQ. V was trimmed by 0 bases and J by 3 bases, leaving 16 bases between them.

This clonotype has more than one count but fewer than ten. The chain employs TRBV5-4 and TRBJ1-2; D ambiguous. Trimming removed 1 base at V and 5 bases at J, with 12 bases between. The CDR3 runs 14 residues. Germline V gives CDR1 SGHNT, CDR2 YYREEE (reference sequence). CDR3 nucleotides: TGTGCCAGCAGCTTGACAGAGCCTGGATATGGCTACACCTTC. Protein product: CASSLTEPGYGYTF.

This clonotype was seen a few times. This chain connects TRBV15 to TRBJ1-2, with D hard to call. CDR3 length: 14 residues. The V end was cut by 3 bases, the J end by 6 bases, with 14 bases between. Per the germline V gene, CDR1 is LNHNV and CDR2 is YYDKDF (reference sequence). The CDR3 nucleotides are TGTGCCACCAGCAGGGACCCCTGGGAGGATGGCTACACCTTC. This codes for CATSRDPWEDGYTF. Supplemented by reference TRBV15 and TRBJ1-2, the full variable domain reads DAMVIQNPRYQVTQFGKPVTLSCSQTLNHNVMYWYQQKSSQAPKLLFHYYDKDFNNEADTPDNFQSRRPNTSFCFLDIRSPGLGDTAMYLCATSRDPWEDGYTFGSGTRLTVV.

This clonotype was picked up a small number of times. The chain recombines TRBV20-1 with TRBJ2-7, with 12 bases fitting TRBD2. From germline, CDR1 is DFQATT and CDR2 SNEGSKA (reference sequence). This CDR3 region has 14 residues. The ends lost 3 bases at V and 0 bases at J; junction bases unmatched: 0. The CDR3 loop is CSARTSGSSYEQYF. The DNA of the CDR3 is TGCAGTGCTAGGACTAGCGGGAGCTCCTACGAGCAGTACTTC.

There are many counts of this clonotype. The V call is TRBV5-1, the J call TRBJ2-6; 8 bases fit TRBD1. Per germline, CDR1 SGHRS and CDR2 YFSETQ. The CDR3 is 15 amino acids. V gave up 4 bases and J gave up 2 bases; unmatched junction bases: 2. The CDR3 coding sequence is TGCGCCAGCAGCCCGACAGGGGCTGGGGCCAACGTCCTGACTTTC. This encodes CASSPTGAGANVLTF.

There are a few counts of this clonotype. The V call is TRBV29-1, the J call TRBJ2-7; 8 nucleotides agree with TRBD2. Per the germline V gene, CDR1 is SQVTM and CDR2 is ANQGSEA. V lost 7 bases to trimming and J lost 3 bases; unmatched junction nucleotides: 5. This CDR3 is 12 amino acids long. CDR3 sequence: CSANTSGYEQYF. The CDR3 DNA reads as TGCAGCGCCAATACTAGCGGCTACGAGCAGTACTTC.

CDR3 in DNA: TGTGCCAGCACCCTAGAGGGTGACACCATATATTTT. It is translated as CASTLEGDTIYF. J is TRBJ1-3 and V is TRBV12-3 or TRBV12-4; D is uncertain. Trimming pared 7 bases from V and 8 bases from J, leaving 12 bases between. The CDR3 extends over 12 amino acids.

This clonotype appeared a few times. The J gene is TRBJ2-3, the V gene TRBV12-3 or TRBV12-4, with 7 bases identical to TRBD2. Germline trimming cut 7 bases from V and 9 bases from J; bases unmatched to any gene: 7. The CDR3 extends over 12 amino acids. The CDR3 loop is CASTPPGGTQYF. The CDR3 DNA is TGTGCCAGCACCCCCCCGGGAGGCACGCAGTATTTT.

CDR3 in DNA: TGTGCCAGCAGGGGGATAAGCTCCTACAATGAGCAGTTCTTC. Translating it yields CASRGISSYNEQFF. The chain uses TRBV2 and TRBJ2-1, with D hard to call. CDR1 SNHLY and CDR2 FYNNEI come from the germline V gene. Trimming removed 6 bases from V and 0 bases from J, with 9 bases in between. The CDR3 is made up of 14 amino acids.

V usage is TRBV29-1 and J usage is TRBJ1-1, with unresolved D. The CDR3 totals 10 residues. CDR1 is SQVTM, CDR2 ANQGSEA, per germline. The V end lost 4 bases, the J end lost 11 bases, and 11 bases lay between the germline ends. CDR3 protein: CSVVETSAFF. CDR3 nucleotide sequence: TGCAGCGTTGTAGAAACCTCGGCTTTCTTT.

V and J are TRBV29-1 and TRBJ2-7; 12 bases are shared with TRBD2. The CDR3 is 14 residues long. CDR1 is SQVTM and CDR2 is ANQGSEA in the germline V gene. The V and J ends lost 0 bases and 8 bases, in that order; junction bases with no gene match: 5. The CDR3 DNA reads TGCAGCGTTGAAGAAGTGACTAGCGGGAGTAAGCAGTACTTC. Its protein product is CSVEEVTSGSKQYF.

This clonotype was detected a few times. The genes are TRBV7-3 and TRBJ2-3; 7 bases match TRBD2. The CDR3 covers 17 residues. Germline V CDR1 and CDR2: SGHTA, FQGTGA. The ends lost 5 bases at V and 0 bases at J; junction bases unmatched: 11. CDR3 DNA sequence: TGTGCCAGCAGCCCAACCGGAGCGGGAACTAGCACAGATACGCAGTATTTT. It codes for CASSPTGAGTSTDTQYF. The variable domain in full, completed from reference TRBV7-3 and TRBJ2-3, reads GAGVSQTPSNKVTEKGKYVELRCDPISGHTALYWYRQSLGQGPEFLIYFQGTGAADDSGLPNDRFFAVRPEGSVSTLKIQRTERGDSAVYLCASSPTGAGTSTDTQYFGPGTRLTVL.

This clonotype was recorded a few times. A junction boundary mismatches the germline segment, possibly from a read error. This rearrangement joins TRBV7-7 to TRBJ2-7; TRBD1 agrees at 7 bases. Germline CDR1 is SSHAT and CDR2 is FNYEAQ (reference sequence). CDR3 length equals 14 residues. CDR3 nucleotides: TGTGCTAGCAGCCCGACCGCCGGGACAGACGAGCAGTACTTC. Its protein is CASSPTAGTDEQYF.

This sequence joins TRBV6-1 and TRBJ2-7; TRBD2 is a possible D gene (6 bases). V lost 4 bases to trimming and J lost 3 bases, with 13 bases between them. Germline CDR1 reads MNHNS; CDR2 reads SASEGT. The CDR3 has 14 residues. The CDR3 DNA reads TGTGCCAGCAGTGTTCAGGAGGGGAGCTACGAGCAGTACTTC. It encodes CASSVQEGSYEQYF.

The chain couples TRBV15 to TRBJ2-5; the D gene is possibly TRBD2 (5 bases). The CDR3 runs 15 residues. V lost 0 bases to trimming and J lost 2 bases, with 10 bases between them. Per germline, CDR1 LNHNV and CDR2 YYDKDF (reference sequence). For the CDR3, the DNA is TGTGCCACCAGCAGAGATGGTGCGGGTCAAGAGACCCAGTACTTC. Translated, it gives CATSRDGAGQETQYF.

The table lists this clonotype with many counts. The chain employs TRBV7-8 and TRBJ2-5; TRBD2 might be the D (7 bases). The CDR3 is 15 residues long. V was cut by 2 bases and J by 5 bases, with 15 bases left in between. The germline V gene encodes CDR1 SGHVS and CDR2 FQNEAQ. CDR3 sequence reads: CASSLQSGEGETQYF. CDR3 coding DNA: TGTGCCAGCAGCTTACAGTCAGGGGAGGGTGAGACCCAGTACTTC.